This T cell receptor beta chain stems from a study of T-cell memory formation after mild COVID-19. At the level of the study: Each donor largely had its own TCR clusters. Study findings and constraints: Pre-infection memory contained some responding clones, which suggested that cross-reactive memory had joined. From day 15 to 85, contracting clones were balanced between CD4 and CD8, whereas later expanders leaned toward CD4+.

Worth noting for this clonotype: Antigen: not known.

Sample barcodes and UMIs were carried by the TCR alpha and TCR beta cDNA libraries that 5'RACE generated with constant-segment primers. TCRdb re-analysed the 5' RACE reads in MiXCR, keeping a single row per CDR3 protein. The sample lists a few hundred thousand distinct CDR3 sequences, about 23% occurring once. Trimming shortened V by 6 bases and J by 4 bases, and 19 bases separated the two germline ends. This CDR3 comprises 16 residues. The chain employs TRBV12-3 or TRBV12-4 and TRBJ2-4; D is possibly TRBD1 or TRBD2 (6 bases each). Material for sequencing was PBMCs or a T cell subset sorted from them (not recorded which). This clonotype was sampled from an adult woman who had mild COVID-19 (a few samples of this study predate the infection). Cell type and time point are not known. CDR3 protein: CASSIGGLEGKNIQYF. DNA of the CDR3: TGTGCCAGCAGCATAGGGGGACTGGAAGGAAAAAACATTCAGTACTTC.